This T cell receptor (beta chain) was obtained from a study of blood T cell repertoires in COVID-19. How the authors handled the data: Estimation of nucleated cell counts was performed using reference gene primer amplification. The data were produced by immunoSEQ multiplex PCR, yet TCRdb's version contains in-frame clones alone and is incomplete. That table gives V, J and clone size, and the DNA gave D and trimming. The sample shows roughly 190,000 clones, about 83% of them seen only once. The sample consisted of peripheral blood. The clonotype comes from a man younger than 30 with active or convalescent COVID-19.

The CDR3 nucleotides read TGTGCCAGCAGTTTCTCTCGTCAGGGAAGTAATCAGCCCCAGCATTTT. This sequence encodes CASSFSRQGSNQPQHF. This chain joins TRBV27 and TRBJ1-5; D possibly corresponds to TRBD1 (5 bases). CDR1 and CDR2 from the germline V gene are MNHEY and SMNVEV (reference sequence). V lost 3 bases, J lost 4 bases, and 16 bases lay in between. This CDR3 has 16 residues.